These 10 T cell receptor beta chains were all obtained from the same sample, sequenced in a study of monozygotic twins with inflammatory bowel disease (dated by TCRdb to between 2018 and 2021). Receptor amplification or capture employed 5' RACE. The data were produced on an Illumina HiSeq 2500. TCRdb reprocessed the reads, and each CDR3 protein sequence is entered once, without DNA. This sample's table contains some 450,000 distinct CDR3 sequences. The top ten clonotypes cover 2% to 3% of the sample. Sample: blood. Receptors originate from a human donor with ulcerative colitis or Crohn's disease, or a healthy co-twin of an affected twin (not recorded which).

The chain couples TRBV5-1 to TRBJ2-3; without DNA, the TCRdb call of TRBD1 cannot be checked. Germline V lookup: CDR1 SGHRS, CDR2 YFSETQ. This CDR3 region has 15 residues. The CDR3: CASSLDGDATDTQYF.

The CDR3 sequence is CAISVDPDTQYF. The chain is built from TRBV10-3 and TRBJ2-3. CDR1 ENHRY and CDR2 SYGVKD come from the germline V gene. The CDR3 has 12 residues.

The chain combines TRBV20-1 with TRBJ1-4; TCRdb calls TRBD1, which cannot be checked without DNA. Germline V lookup: CDR1 DFQATT, CDR2 SNEGSKA (reference sequence). The CDR3 loop spans 14 amino acids. CDR3 residues: CSASSGTANEKLFF.

The rearrangement links TRBV3-1 to TRBJ2-1. CDR1 and CDR2 (germline): LGHDT, YNNKEL (reference sequence). The CDR3 contains 15 residues. CDR3 in amino acids: CASSQDMASGNEQFF.

The rearrangement joins TRBV5-1 to TRBJ1-1. Germline V gene data show CDR1 as SGHRS and CDR2 as YFSETQ. The CDR3 extends over 13 amino acids. The CDR3 sequence is CASKLLPNTEAFF. The variable domain in full, completed from reference TRBV5-1 and TRBJ1-1, reads KAGVTQTPRYLIKTRGQQVTLSCSPISGHRSVSWYQQTPGQGLQFLFEYFSETQRNKGNFPGRFSGRQFSNSRSEMNVSTLELGDSALYLCASKLLPNTEAFFGQGTRLTVV.

The chain recombines TRBV4-1 with TRBJ2-1; lacking DNA, the TRBD2 call made by TCRdb goes unchecked. CDR1 is MGHRA, CDR2 YSYEKL, per germline. This CDR3 contains 15 residues. Here the CDR3 reads CASSQLDYTYNEQFF.

This chain's CDR3 is CASSSGRPTYEQYF. This chain uses TRBV27 with TRBJ2-7; the D call from TCRdb, TRBD1, cannot be confirmed without DNA. CDR3 length equals 14 residues. Per germline, CDR1 MNHEY and CDR2 SMNVEV (reference sequence).

The V call is TRBV29-1, the J call TRBJ1-5; the D call of TRBD1 rests on TCRdb alone, since no DNA is present to check it. CDR1 and CDR2 from the germline V gene are SQVTM and ANQGSEA. This CDR3 contains 14 residues. CDR3 residues: CSVSTGGSNQPQHF. The whole variable domain, remainder taken from reference TRBV29-1 and TRBJ1-5, is SAVISQKPSRDICQRGTSLTIQCQVDSQVTMMFWYRQQPGQSLTLIATANQGSEATYESGFVIDKFPISRPNLTFSTLTVSNMSPEDSSIYLCSVSTGGSNQPQHFGDGTRLSIL.

The V and J genes are TRBV7-3 and TRBJ2-1; absent DNA, TCRdb's TRBD1 call cannot be checked. CDR1 and CDR2 from the germline V gene are SGHTA and FQGTGA. The length of the CDR3 is 15 residues. CDR3: CASSLRGGLSNEQFF.

The rearrangement joins TRBV25-1 to TRBJ2-1; TCRdb selects TRBD2, and the lack of DNA leaves this call unchecked. The CDR3 contains 15 residues. Germline V gene lookup returns CDR1 MGHDK and CDR2 SYGVNS. CDR3: CASSEVLAGGGEQFF.